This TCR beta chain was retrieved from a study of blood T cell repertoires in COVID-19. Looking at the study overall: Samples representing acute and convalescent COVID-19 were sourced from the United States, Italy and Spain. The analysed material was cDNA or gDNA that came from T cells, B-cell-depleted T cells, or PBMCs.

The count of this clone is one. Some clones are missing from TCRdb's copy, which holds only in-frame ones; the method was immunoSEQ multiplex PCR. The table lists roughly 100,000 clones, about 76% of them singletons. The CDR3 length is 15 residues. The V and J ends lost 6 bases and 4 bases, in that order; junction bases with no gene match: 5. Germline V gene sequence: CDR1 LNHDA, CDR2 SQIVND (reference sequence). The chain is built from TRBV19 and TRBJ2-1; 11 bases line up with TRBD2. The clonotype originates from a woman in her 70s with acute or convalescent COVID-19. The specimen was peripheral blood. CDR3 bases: TGTGCCAGTAGCACGACTAGCGGGGTATACAATGAGCAGTTCTTC. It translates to CASSTTSGVYNEQFF.